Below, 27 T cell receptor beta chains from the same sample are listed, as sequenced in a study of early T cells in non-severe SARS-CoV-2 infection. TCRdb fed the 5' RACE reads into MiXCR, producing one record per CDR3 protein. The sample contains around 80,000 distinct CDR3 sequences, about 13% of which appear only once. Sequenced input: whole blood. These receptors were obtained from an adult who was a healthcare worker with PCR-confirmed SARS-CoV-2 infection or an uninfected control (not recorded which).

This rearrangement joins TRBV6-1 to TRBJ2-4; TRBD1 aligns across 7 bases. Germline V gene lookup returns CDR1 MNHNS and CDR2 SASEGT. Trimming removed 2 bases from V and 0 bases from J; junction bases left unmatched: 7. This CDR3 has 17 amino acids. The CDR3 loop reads CASSEPTGTIAKNIQYF. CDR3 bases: TGTGCCAGCAGTGAACCGACAGGGACCATAGCCAAAAACATTCAGTACTTC.

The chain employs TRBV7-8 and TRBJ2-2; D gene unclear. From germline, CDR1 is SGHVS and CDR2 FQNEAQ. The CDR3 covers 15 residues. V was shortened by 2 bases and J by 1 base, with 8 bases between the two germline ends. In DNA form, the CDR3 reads TGTGCCAGCAGCTTACTGAATATGAACACCGGGGAGCTGTTTTTT. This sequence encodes CASSLLNMNTGELFF.

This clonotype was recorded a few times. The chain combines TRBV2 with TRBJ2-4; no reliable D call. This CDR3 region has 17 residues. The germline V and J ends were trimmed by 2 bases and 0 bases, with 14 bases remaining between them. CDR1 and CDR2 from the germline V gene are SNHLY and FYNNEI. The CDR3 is CASSESVVRVAKNIQYF. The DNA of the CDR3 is TGTGCCAGCAGTGAATCTGTCGTAAGAGTAGCCAAAAACATTCAGTACTTC.

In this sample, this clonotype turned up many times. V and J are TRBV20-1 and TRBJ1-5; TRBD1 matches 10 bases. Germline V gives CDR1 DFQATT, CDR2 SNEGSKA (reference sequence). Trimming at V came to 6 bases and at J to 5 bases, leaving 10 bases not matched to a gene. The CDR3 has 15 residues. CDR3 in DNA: TGCAGTGCCCGAACGGGACAGGGGCACTATCAGCCCCAGCATTTT. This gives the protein CSARTGQGHYQPQHF.

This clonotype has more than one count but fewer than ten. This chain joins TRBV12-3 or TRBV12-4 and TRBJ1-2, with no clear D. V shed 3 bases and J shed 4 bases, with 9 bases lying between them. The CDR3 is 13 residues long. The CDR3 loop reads CASSFRVRYGYTF. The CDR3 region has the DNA TGTGCCAGCAGTTTCCGGGTCCGCTATGGCTACACCTTC.

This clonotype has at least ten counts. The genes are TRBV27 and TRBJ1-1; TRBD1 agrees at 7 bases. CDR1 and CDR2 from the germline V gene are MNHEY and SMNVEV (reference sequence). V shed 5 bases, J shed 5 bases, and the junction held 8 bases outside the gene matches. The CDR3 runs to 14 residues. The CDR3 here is CASSVGQVRTEAFF. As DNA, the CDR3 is TGTGCCAGCAGTGTAGGACAGGTTCGAACTGAAGCTTTCTTT.

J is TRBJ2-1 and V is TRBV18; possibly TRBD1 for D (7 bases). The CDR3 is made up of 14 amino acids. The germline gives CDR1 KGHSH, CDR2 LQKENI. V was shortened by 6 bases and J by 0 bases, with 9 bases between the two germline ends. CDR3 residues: CASSRDSSYNEQFF. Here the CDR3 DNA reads TGTGCCAGCTCGCGGGACAGCTCCTACAATGAGCAGTTCTTC. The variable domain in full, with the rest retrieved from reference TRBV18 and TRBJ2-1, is NAGVMQNPRHLVRRRGQEARLRCSPMKGHSHVYWYRQLPEEGLKFMVYLQKENIIDESGMPKERFSAEFPKEGPSILRIQQVVRGDSAAYFCASSRDSSYNEQFFGPGTRLTVL.

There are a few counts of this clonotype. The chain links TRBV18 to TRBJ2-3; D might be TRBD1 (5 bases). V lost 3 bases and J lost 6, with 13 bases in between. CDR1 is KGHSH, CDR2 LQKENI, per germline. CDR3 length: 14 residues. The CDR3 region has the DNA TGTGCCAGCTCACCGAGCCAGGGTGTCGATACGCAGTATTTT. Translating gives CASSPSQGVDTQYF.

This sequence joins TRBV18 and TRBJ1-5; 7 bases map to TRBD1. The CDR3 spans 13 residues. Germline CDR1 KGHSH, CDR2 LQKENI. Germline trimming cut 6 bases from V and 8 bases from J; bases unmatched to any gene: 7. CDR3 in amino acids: CASSDRALEPQHF. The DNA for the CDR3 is TGTGCCAGCTCCGACAGGGCCCTCGAGCCCCAGCATTTT.

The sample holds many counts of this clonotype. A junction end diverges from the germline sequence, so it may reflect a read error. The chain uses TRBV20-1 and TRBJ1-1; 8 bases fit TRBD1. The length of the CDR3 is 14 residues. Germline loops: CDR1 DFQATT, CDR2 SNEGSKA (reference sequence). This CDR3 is CSAREQGVTTEAFF. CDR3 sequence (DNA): TGCAGTGCTAGAGAACAGGGGGTTACCACTGAAGCCTTCTTT.

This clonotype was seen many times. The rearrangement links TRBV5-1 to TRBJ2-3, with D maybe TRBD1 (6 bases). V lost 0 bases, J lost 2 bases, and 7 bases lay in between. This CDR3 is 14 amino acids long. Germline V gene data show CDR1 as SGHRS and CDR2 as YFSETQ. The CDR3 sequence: CASSLGTATDTQYF. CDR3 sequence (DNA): TGCGCCAGCAGCTTGGGGACAGCCACAGATACGCAGTATTTT. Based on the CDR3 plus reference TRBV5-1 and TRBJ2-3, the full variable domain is KAGVTQTPRYLIKTRGQQVTLSCSPISGHRSVSWYQQTPGQGLQFLFEYFSETQRNKGNFPGRFSGRQFSNSRSEMNVSTLELGDSALYLCASSLGTATDTQYFGPGTRLTVL.

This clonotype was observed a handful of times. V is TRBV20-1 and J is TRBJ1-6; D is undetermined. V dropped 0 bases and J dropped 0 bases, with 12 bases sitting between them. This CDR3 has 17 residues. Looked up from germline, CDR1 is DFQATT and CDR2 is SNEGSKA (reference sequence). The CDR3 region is CSARDPGLGSYNSPLHF. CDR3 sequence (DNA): TGCAGTGCTAGAGATCCCGGCCTGGGCTCCTATAATTCACCCCTCCACTTT.

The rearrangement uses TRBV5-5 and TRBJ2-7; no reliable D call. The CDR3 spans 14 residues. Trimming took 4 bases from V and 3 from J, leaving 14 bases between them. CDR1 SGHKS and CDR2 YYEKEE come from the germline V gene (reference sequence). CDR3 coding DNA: TGTGCCAGCAGCCTCACCCCCCTCTTCTACGAGCAGTACTTC. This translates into CASSLTPLFYEQYF.

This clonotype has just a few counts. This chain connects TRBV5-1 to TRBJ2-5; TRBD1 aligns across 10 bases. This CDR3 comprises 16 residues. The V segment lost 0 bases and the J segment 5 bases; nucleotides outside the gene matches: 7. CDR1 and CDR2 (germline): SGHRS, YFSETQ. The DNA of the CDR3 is TGCGCCAGCAGCTTGGCCAAGGGGACAGGGGTGGAGACCCAGTACTTC. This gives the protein CASSLAKGTGVETQYF.

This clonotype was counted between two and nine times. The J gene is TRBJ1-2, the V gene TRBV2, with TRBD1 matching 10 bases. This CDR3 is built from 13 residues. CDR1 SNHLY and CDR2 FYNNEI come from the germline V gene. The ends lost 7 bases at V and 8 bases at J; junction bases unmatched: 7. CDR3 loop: CASKKGTGEGYTF. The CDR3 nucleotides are TGTGCCAGCAAGAAAGGGACAGGGGAAGGCTACACCTTC.

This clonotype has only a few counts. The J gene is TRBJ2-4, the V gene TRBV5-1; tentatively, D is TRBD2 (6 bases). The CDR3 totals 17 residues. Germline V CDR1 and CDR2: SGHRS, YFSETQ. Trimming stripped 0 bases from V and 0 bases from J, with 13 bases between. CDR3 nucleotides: TGCGCCAGCAGCTTGGGTCCCGGGAGACTAGCCAAAAACATTCAGTACTTC. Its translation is CASSLGPGRLAKNIQYF. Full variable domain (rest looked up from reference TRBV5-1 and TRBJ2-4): KAGVTQTPRYLIKTRGQQVTLSCSPISGHRSVSWYQQTPGQGLQFLFEYFSETQRNKGNFPGRFSGRQFSNSRSEMNVSTLELGDSALYLCASSLGPGRLAKNIQYFGAGTRLSVL.

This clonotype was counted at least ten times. The CDR3 bases are TGCAGTGCTAGCGGCACAGATACGCAGTATTTT. This encodes CSASGTDTQYF. The chain has TRBV20-1 and TRBJ2-3; D gene ambiguous. CDR1 and CDR2 from the germline V gene are DFQATT and SNEGSKA (reference sequence). The CDR3 spans 11 residues. Trimming took off 3 bases at V and 1 base at J, with 2 bases between the two ends.

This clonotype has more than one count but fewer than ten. The CDR3 spells CSVNRGGVETQYF. CDR3 DNA sequence: TGCAGCGTTAATCGGGGGGGCGTAGAGACCCAGTACTTC. This chain joins TRBV29-1 and TRBJ2-5; 8 bases match TRBD2. The V segment lost 5 bases and the J segment 4 bases; nucleotides outside the gene matches: 6. The germline CDR1 and CDR2 sequences are SQVTM and ANQGSEA. There are 13 residues in the CDR3.

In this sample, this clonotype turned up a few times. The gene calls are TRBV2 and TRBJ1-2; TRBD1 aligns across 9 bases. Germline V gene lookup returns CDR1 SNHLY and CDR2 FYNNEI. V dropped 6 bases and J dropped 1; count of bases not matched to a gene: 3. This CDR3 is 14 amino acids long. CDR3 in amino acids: CASRQGANNYGYTF. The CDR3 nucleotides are TGTGCCAGCAGACAGGGGGCGAATAACTATGGCTACACCTTC. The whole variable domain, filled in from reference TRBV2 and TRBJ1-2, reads EPEVTQTPSHQVTQMGQEVILRCVPISNHLYFYWYRQILGQKVEFLVSFYNNEISEKSEIFDDQFSVERPDGSNFTLKIRSTKLEDSAMYFCASRQGANNYGYTFGSGTRLTVV.

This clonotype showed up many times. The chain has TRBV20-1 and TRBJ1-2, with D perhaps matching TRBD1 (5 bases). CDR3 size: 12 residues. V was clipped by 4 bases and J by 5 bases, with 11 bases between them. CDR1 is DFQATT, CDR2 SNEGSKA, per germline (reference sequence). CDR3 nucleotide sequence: TGCAGTGCTACGGGGGAGGGGTATGGCTACACCTTC. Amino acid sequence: CSATGEGYGYTF.

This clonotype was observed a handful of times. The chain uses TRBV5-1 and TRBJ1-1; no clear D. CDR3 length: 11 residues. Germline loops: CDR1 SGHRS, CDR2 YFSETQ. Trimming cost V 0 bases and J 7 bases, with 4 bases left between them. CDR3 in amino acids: CASSLGGEAFF. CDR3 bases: TGCGCCAGCAGCTTGGGGGGTGAAGCTTTCTTT. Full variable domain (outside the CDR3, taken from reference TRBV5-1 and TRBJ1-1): KAGVTQTPRYLIKTRGQQVTLSCSPISGHRSVSWYQQTPGQGLQFLFEYFSETQRNKGNFPGRFSGRQFSNSRSEMNVSTLELGDSALYLCASSLGGEAFFGQGTRLTVV.

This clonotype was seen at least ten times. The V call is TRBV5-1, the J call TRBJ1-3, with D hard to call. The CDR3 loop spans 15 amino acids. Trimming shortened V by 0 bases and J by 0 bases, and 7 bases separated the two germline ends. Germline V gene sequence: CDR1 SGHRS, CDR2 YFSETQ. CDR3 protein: CASSLAVSSGNTIYF. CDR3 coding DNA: TGCGCCAGCAGCTTGGCTGTAAGCTCTGGAAACACCATATATTTT.

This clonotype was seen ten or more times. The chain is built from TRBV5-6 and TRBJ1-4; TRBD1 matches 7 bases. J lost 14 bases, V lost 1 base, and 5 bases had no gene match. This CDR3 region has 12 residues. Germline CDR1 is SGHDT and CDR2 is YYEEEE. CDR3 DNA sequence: TGTGCCAGCAGCTTGTCAAAGGGGGCTCTGTTTTTT. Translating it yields CASSLSKGALFF.

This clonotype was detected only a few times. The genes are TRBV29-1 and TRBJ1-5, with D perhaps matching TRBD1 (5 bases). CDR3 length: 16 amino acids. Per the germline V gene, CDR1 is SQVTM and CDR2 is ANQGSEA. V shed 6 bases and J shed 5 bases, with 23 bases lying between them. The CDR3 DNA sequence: TGCAGCGTCGCCCACTACCTTGCAGGGAACCATCAGCCCCAGCATTTT. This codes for CSVAHYLAGNHQPQHF.

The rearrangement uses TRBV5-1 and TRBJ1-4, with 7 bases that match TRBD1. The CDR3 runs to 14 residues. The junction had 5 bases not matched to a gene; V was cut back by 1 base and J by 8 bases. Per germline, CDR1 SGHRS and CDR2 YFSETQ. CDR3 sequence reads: CASSLRQGSEKLFF. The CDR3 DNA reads TGCGCCAGCAGCTTGAGACAGGGATCCGAAAAACTGTTTTTT.

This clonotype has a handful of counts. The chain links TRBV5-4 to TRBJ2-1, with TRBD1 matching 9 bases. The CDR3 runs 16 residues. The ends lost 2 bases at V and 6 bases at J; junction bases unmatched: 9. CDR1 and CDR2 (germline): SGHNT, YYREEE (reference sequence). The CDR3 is CASSFANRGPANEQFF. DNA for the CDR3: TGTGCCAGCAGCTTCGCGAACAGGGGGCCGGCCAATGAGCAGTTCTTC.

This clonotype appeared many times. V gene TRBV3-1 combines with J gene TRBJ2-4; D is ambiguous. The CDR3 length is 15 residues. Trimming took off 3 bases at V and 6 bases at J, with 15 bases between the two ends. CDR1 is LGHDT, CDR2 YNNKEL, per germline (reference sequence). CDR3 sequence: CASSHWQALGNIQYF. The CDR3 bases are TGTGCCAGCAGCCATTGGCAGGCCCTGGGAAACATTCAGTACTTC. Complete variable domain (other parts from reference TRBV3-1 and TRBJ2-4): DTAVSQTPKYLVTQMGNDKSIKCEQNLGHDTMYWYKQDSKKFLKIMFSYNNKELIINETVPNRFSPKSPDKAHLNLHINSLELGDSAVYFCASSHWQALGNIQYFGAGTRLSVL.